The rows below give T cell receptor beta chains drawn from one sample of a study of CD8+CD57+ T cells in acquired aplastic anemia. MiXCR, applied by TCRdb to the reads, yields one record per CDR3 protein. Among around 250,000 distinct CDR3 sequences listed, roughly half were seen once. Sequenced sample: sorted CD4+, CD8+, or CD8+CD57+ T cells (not recorded which) from PBMCs. The receptors stem from a human donor with severe aplastic anemia or a healthy control (not recorded which). CDR3s include the opening cysteine and the closing phenylalanine or tryptophan. A D gene is named only where the DNA matches it firmly. Size is stated for part of the rows, as once, few or many counts, or as a class when the clone is expanded.

v_call	clone_size	d_call	j_call	cdr3_aa	cdr3_nt
TRBV29-1	-	-	TRBJ1-2	CSVVPGDYGYTF	TGCAGCGTGGTCCCGGGGGACTATGGCTACACCTTC
TRBV20-1	-	-	TRBJ2-7	CSARGGGGDYERYF	TGCAGTGCTAGAGGGGGAGGGGGGGACTACGAGCGGTACTTC
TRBV6-1	few	TRBD1	TRBJ2-2	CASSEIGTGVTGELFF	TGTGCCAGCAGTGAAATAGGGACAGGGGTCACCGGGGAGCTGTTTTTT
TRBV15	-	TRBD2	TRBJ2-3	CATSRDPQGRTSGRVDTQYF	TGTGCCACCAGCAGAGATCCCCAGGGACGGACTAGCGGGAGGGTAGATACGCAGTATTTT
TRBV20-1	-	TRBD1	TRBJ2-1	CSARDRDPYNEQFF	TGCAGTGCTCGGGACAGGGATCCCTACAATGAGCAGTTCTTC
TRBV29-1	-	TRBD1	TRBJ1-1	CSVVATGSGTEAFF	TGCAGCGTTGTGGCGACAGGGTCTGGAACTGAAGCTTTCTTT
TRBV5-1	-	-	TRBJ1-2	CASSQGTAGYGYTF	TGCGCCAGCAGCCAGGGGACGGCGGGATATGGCTACACCTTC
TRBV12-3/TRBV12-4	-	-	TRBJ2-3	CASSLRRDSTDTQYF	TGTGCCAGCAGCTTGCGGCGGGACAGTACAGATACGCAGTATTTT
TRBV2	many	TRBD2	TRBJ2-5	CASSEILGRTSGEETQYF	TGTGCCAGCAGTGAAATTCTGGGAAGGACTAGCGGGGAAGAGACCCAGTACTTC
TRBV6-5	many	-	TRBJ1-1	CASRTSMNTEAFF	TGTGCCAGCCGTACGAGCATGAACACTGAAGCTTTCTTT
TRBV12-3/TRBV12-4	-	-	TRBJ1-6	CASSLGQASESPLHF	TGTGCCAGCAGTTTAGGACAGGCGTCGGAGTCACCCCTCCACTTT
TRBV20-1	-	-	TRBJ1-6	CSARGSQGKVNSPLHF	TGCAGTGCTAGAGGGTCCCAGGGTAAAGTCAACTCACCCCTCCACTTT
TRBV20-1	-	-	TRBJ1-1	CSASVGTEAFF	TGCAGTGCTAGTGTCGGGACTGAAGCTTTCTTT
TRBV5-1	-	TRBD2	TRBJ2-7	CASSPTSGKSYEQYF	TGCGCCAGCAGCCCGACTAGCGGGAAGAGCTACGAGCAGTACTTC
TRBV19	-	TRBD1	TRBJ1-1	CASSRRQGGSTEAFF	TGTGCCAGTAGTCGGCGACAGGGGGGTTCCACTGAAGCTTTCTTT
TRBV19	many	-	TRBJ2-2	CASSFRRGPTNTGELFF	TGTGCCAGTAGTTTTCGGCGGGGGCCGACGAACACCGGGGAGCTGTTTTTT
TRBV20-1	once	-	TRBJ1-1	CSARLPGTEAFF	TGCAGTGCTAGACTCCCCGGGACTGAAGCTTTCTTT
TRBV5-5	-	-	TRBJ1-6	CASGLEGTNSPLHF	TGTGCCAGCGGCTTGGAGGGGACCAATTCACCCCTCCACTTT
TRBV6-1	many	-	TRBJ1-1	CASPGQMNTEAFF	TGTGCCAGCCCCGGACAGATGAACACTGAAGCTTTCTTT
TRBV24-1	once	-	TRBJ2-6	CATSGTRGDGANVLTF	TGTGCCACCAGTGGGACCAGGGGAGATGGGGCCAACGTCCTGACTTTC
TRBV25-1	-	-	TRBJ1-1	CASSEIQGTEAFF	TGTGCCAGCAGTGAAATTCAGGGGACTGAAGCTTTCTTT
TRBV2	-	-	TRBJ2-2	CASSEDRSWETGELFF	TGTGCCAGCAGTGAAGATAGGTCCTGGGAGACCGGGGAGCTGTTTTTT
TRBV7-2	-	-	TRBJ2-7	CASSQVSAGWSEQYF	TGCGCCAGCAGCCAAGTTTCGGCAGGGTGGAGCGAGCAGTACTTC
TRBV7-6	many	-	TRBJ1-5	CASSLSASNQPQHF	TGTGCCAGCAGCTTATCAGCAAGCAATCAGCCCCAGCATTTT
TRBV7-6	-	-	TRBJ1-1	CASSLTLTMNTEAFF	TGTGCCAGCAGCTTGACACTTACAATGAACACTGAAGCTTTCTTT
TRBV2	-	TRBD2	TRBJ2-2	CASSRLAGYTGELFF	TGTGCCAGCAGTAGACTAGCGGGGTACACCGGGGAGCTGTTTTTT
TRBV3-1	many	-	TRBJ2-7	CASSPHGGTPYEQYF	TGTGCCAGCAGCCCCCATGGGGGCACTCCCTACGAGCAGTACTTC
TRBV20-1	many	-	TRBJ2-5	CSGEKGGGETQYF	TGCAGCGGAGAAAAGGGAGGGGGAGAGACCCAGTACTTC
TRBV12-3/TRBV12-4	-	-	TRBJ2-5	CASSLFLGPHQETQYF	TGTGCCAGCAGCTTATTCCTTGGACCTCACCAAGAGACCCAGTACTTC
TRBV25-1	few	-	TRBJ1-5	CAAGDSNQPQHF	TGTGCCGCGGGGGACAGCAATCAGCCCCAGCATTTT
TRBV7-2	-	-	TRBJ1-2	CASSLLGTSGGAYTF	TGTGCCAGCAGCCTGCTAGGGACTAGCGGGGGGGCATACACCTTC
TRBV7-9	-	TRBD1	TRBJ2-7	CASRSGTVPYEQYF	TGTGCCAGCAGGTCCGGGACAGTTCCTTACGAGCAGTACTTC
TRBV2	-	TRBD1	TRBJ2-3	CASSRYSGTGEWTDTQYF	TGTGCCAGCAGCCGTTATAGTGGGACAGGGGAGTGGACAGATACGCAGTATTTT
TRBV24-1	-	-	TRBJ2-1	CATSEREINNEQFF	TGTGCCACCAGTGAAAGGGAGATAAACAATGAGCAGTTCTTC
TRBV7-6	-	-	TRBJ2-7	CASSLVPRAYEQYF	TGTGCCAGCAGCTTAGTACCTCGGGCATACGAGCAGTACTTC
TRBV7-9	many	-	TRBJ2-2	CASSLRAGELFF	TGTGCCAGCAGCTTGAGGGCTGGGGAGCTGTTTTTT
TRBV7-2	-	-	TRBJ1-5	CASSSGAGQPQHF	TGTGCCAGCAGCTCCGGGGCCGGTCAGCCCCAGCATTTT
TRBV28	-	TRBD1	TRBJ2-1	CASSLPGQGSKPEQFF	TGTGCCAGCAGTCTCCCGGGACAGGGGTCCAAACCTGAGCAGTTCTTC
TRBV7-9	-	TRBD1	TRBJ1-1	CASRIQGARTEAFF	TGTGCCAGCAGGATACAGGGGGCGAGAACTGAAGCTTTCTTT
TRBV6-1	-	-	TRBJ2-7	CASSERGPYEQYF	TGTGCCAGCAGTGAGAGGGGCCCCTACGAGCAGTACTTC
TRBV29-1	-	TRBD1	TRBJ2-7	CSAGTGGHEQYF	TGCAGCGCCGGGACAGGGGGCCACGAGCAGTACTTC
TRBV6-6	few	-	TRBJ2-7	CASSDSVNEQYF	TGTGCCAGCAGCGATTCCGTGAACGAGCAGTACTTC
TRBV14	-	-	TRBJ2-2	CASRPGDTGRTGELFF	TGTGCCAGCAGACCCGGGGACACCGGGAGGACCGGGGAGCTGTTTTTT
TRBV20-1	many	TRBD2	TRBJ2-7	CSAGGDSGASIYEQYF	TGCAGTGCTGGAGGCGATAGCGGGGCCTCGATCTACGAGCAGTACTTC
TRBV5-6	once	-	TRBJ1-2	CASSTGTEYGYTF	TGTGCCAGCAGCACCGGGACGGAGTATGGCTACACCTTC
TRBV7-3	many	-	TRBJ2-3	CASSSQTYTDTQYF	TGTGCCAGCAGCTCCCAAACCTATACAGATACGCAGTATTTT
TRBV10-1	-	-	TRBJ1-6	CASSESSGGTPLHF	TGCGCCAGCAGTGAGTCAAGCGGGGGGACACCCCTCCACTTT
TRBV7-2	-	TRBD1	TRBJ2-7	CASSLARDSSYEQYF	TGTGCCAGCAGCTTAGCACGGGACAGCTCCTACGAGCAGTACTTC
TRBV7-2	few	-	TRBJ1-1	CASSSGGQMNTEAFF	TGTGCCAGCAGCTCAGGTGGGCAAATGAACACTGAAGCTTTCTTT
TRBV27	-	TRBD1	TRBJ1-1	CASSLTGEGTEAFF	TGTGCCAGCAGTTTGACAGGGGAGGGGACTGAAGCTTTCTTT
TRBV29-1	-	-	TRBJ1-4	CSVLFDQGAEKLFF	TGCAGCGTACTTTTCGACCAGGGAGCCGAAAAACTGTTTTTT
TRBV5-1	many	TRBD1	TRBJ1-2	CASSFMVGQGVYGYTF	TGCGCCAGCAGCTTCATGGTGGGACAGGGTGTCTATGGCTACACCTTC
TRBV20-1	-	-	TRBJ2-3	CSARGFSIDRRNTDTQYF	TGCAGTGCTAGAGGCTTCTCAATCGACAGGCGTAACACAGATACGCAGTATTTT